This note documents a single T cell receptor beta chain sequence. Per the original methods: For nucleated cells, counts were estimated from reference gene primer amplification. Using immunoSEQ multiplex PCR, the repertoire was profiled, and TCRdb retains in-frame clones only, with some absent. V and J calls and clone size are those listed in that table; D and trimming were worked out from the DNA. In the table there are about 76,000 clones, 80% to 90% of which are singletons. This entry is derived from a study of blood T cell repertoires in COVID-19. Overall study: Sample material is recorded as cDNA or gDNA derived from T cells, B-cell-depleted T cells, or PBMCs.

The sample taken for sequencing was peripheral blood. This clonotype was obtained from a man aged 45-65 years with active COVID-19.

The CDR3 DNA sequence: TGTGCCAGCAGCTTAACCAACCAGCGGGAAAAGCAGTACTTC. Protein: CASSLTNQREKQYF. The rearrangement joins TRBV7-2 to TRBJ2-7; TRBD2 matches at 7 bases. From germline, CDR1 is SGHTA and CDR2 FQGNSA. The CDR3 length is 14 residues. The J segment lost 8 bases and the V segment lost 2 bases, leaving 9 bases of the junction unmatched.